One and the same sample provided the 6 T cell receptor beta chains below, sequenced in a study of blood T cell repertoires in COVID-19. Some clones are missing from TCRdb's copy, which holds only in-frame ones; the method was immunoSEQ multiplex PCR. Of roughly 86,000 clones in the sample, 86% were seen once. The sequenced sample was peripheral blood. The source is a man aged 45-60 years with active or convalescent COVID-19.

This chain uses TRBV12-5 with TRBJ1-2; a weak D match, TRBD1 (5 bases). CDR1 is LGHNT, CDR2 FRNRAP, per germline. The V and J ends lost 5 bases and 0 bases respectively, with 7 bases between them. CDR3 size: 13 residues. CDR3 nucleotides: TGTGCTAGTGGTCCAGGGACTAACTATGGCTACACCTTC. It is translated as CASGPGTNYGYTF.

The chain employs TRBV18 and TRBJ2-2; D perhaps matches TRBD2 (6 bases). V was cut by 4 bases and J by 3 bases, with 9 bases left in between. The CDR3 runs 14 residues. CDR1 is KGHSH, CDR2 LQKENI, per germline. The CDR3 loop reads CASSQGEDTGELFF. For the CDR3, the DNA is TGTGCCAGCTCACAAGGGGAGGACACCGGGGAGCTGTTTTTT.

The V gene is TRBV3-1 (or the pseudogene TRBV3-2), the J gene TRBJ1-2; TRBD1 matches at 9 bases. The length of the CDR3 is 14 residues. Germline V gives CDR1 LGHDT, CDR2 YNNKEL (reference sequence). V was clipped by 4 bases and J by 4 bases; unmatched bases: 4. Here the CDR3 reads CASSRTGAFYGYTF. The CDR3 DNA sequence: TGTGCCAGCAGCCGGACAGGGGCATTCTATGGCTACACCTTC.

Only one count was recorded for this clone. This chain links TRBV19 with TRBJ2-2; the D gene is possibly TRBD2 (7 bases). CDR3 size: 16 residues. Trimming shortened V by 2 bases and J by 5 bases, and 15 bases separated the two germline ends. Germline-derived CDR1 and CDR2 are LNHDA and SQIVND (reference sequence). CDR3 loop: CASSIREGVRTGELFF. The CDR3 DNA sequence: TGTGCCAGTAGTATAAGGGAGGGGGTGAGGACCGGGGAGCTGTTTTTT.

The chain has TRBV2 and TRBJ2-2; D is undetermined. Germline V lookup: CDR1 SNHLY, CDR2 FYNNEI. Deletions cut 5 bases from V and 7 bases from J, with 8 bases between. The CDR3 covers 12 residues. CDR3 bases: TGTGCCAGCAGTTATGTCGGCGGGGAGCTGTTTTTT. Translation gives CASSYVGGELFF. Based on the CDR3 plus reference TRBV2 and TRBJ2-2, the full variable domain is EPEVTQTPSHQVTQMGQEVILRCVPISNHLYFYWYRQILGQKVEFLVSFYNNEISEKSEIFDDQFSVERPDGSNFTLKIRSTKLEDSAMYFCASSYVGGELFFGEGSRLTVL.

The rearrangement uses TRBV19 and TRBJ2-7, with a tentative D call TRBD1 (5 bases). The germline V gene has CDR1 LNHDA and CDR2 SQIVND (reference sequence). The V gene lost 3 bases and the J gene lost 3 bases, with 12 bases spanning the gap. CDR3 size: 14 residues. The CDR3 region has the DNA TGTGCCAGTAGTATTACAGGAGAGGACTACGAGCAGTACTTC. Protein sequence: CASSITGEDYEQYF.